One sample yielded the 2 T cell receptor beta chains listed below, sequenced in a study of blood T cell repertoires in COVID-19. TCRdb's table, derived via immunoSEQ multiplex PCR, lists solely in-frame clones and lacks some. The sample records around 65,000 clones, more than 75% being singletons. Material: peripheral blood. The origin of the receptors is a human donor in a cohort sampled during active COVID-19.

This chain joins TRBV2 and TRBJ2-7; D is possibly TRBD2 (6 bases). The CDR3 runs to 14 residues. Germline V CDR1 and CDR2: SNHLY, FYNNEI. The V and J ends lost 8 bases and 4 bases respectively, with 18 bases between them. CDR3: CASYQPGLQYEQYF. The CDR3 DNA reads TGTGCCAGCTACCAACCGGGACTTCAATACGAGCAGTACTTC.

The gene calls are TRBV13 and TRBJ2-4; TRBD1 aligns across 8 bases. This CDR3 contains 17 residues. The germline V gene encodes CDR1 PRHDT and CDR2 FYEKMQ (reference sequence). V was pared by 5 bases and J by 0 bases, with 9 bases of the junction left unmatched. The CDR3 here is CASSEGQGTIAKNIQYF. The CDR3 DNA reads TGTGCCAGCAGCGAAGGACAGGGAACTATAGCCAAAAACATTCAGTACTTC.